The T cell receptor beta chain described here comes from a study of technical replicates of blood from a handful of donors. Sequencing was performed with immunoSEQ multiplex PCR; in TCRdb, only in-frame clones are kept and a portion is missing. This table has tens of thousands of clones, under 96% appearing once. The CDR3 contains 12 residues. Between the trimmed V and J ends, which lost 6 bases and 2 bases, there was a span of 8 bases. Germline-derived CDR1 and CDR2 are MDHEN and SYDVKM. The sequencing sample was made of T cells isolated from PBMCs. This TCR came from a human donor in good health. The V call is TRBV28, the J call TRBJ2-7; D is undetermined. The CDR3 sequence: CASRATTYEQYF. The CDR3 nucleotides read TGTGCCAGCAGGGCCACGACCTACGAGCAGTACTTC.